Sequencing of this T cell receptor beta chain was carried out in a study of blood T cell repertoires in COVID-19. Study as a whole: COVID-19 samples from acute and convalescent phases originated in the United States, Italy and Spain.

Libraries were prepared by immunoSEQ multiplex PCR; TCRdb keeps only in-frame clonotypes and omits some of them. The table records around 100,000 clones, 90% to 95% of them present only once. CDR3 length: 13 residues. The V and J ends lost 1 base and 3 bases respectively, with 7 bases between them. Germline CDR1 is GTSNPN and CDR2 is SVGIG (reference sequence). The sequenced material came from peripheral blood. The clonotype originates from a man aged 60-69 years with acute or convalescent COVID-19. The chain joins TRBV30 to TRBJ1-3; D not certain. The CDR3 nucleotides are TGTGCCTGGAGTGCCGGGGATGGAAACACCATATATTTT. Translation gives CAWSAGDGNTIYF.